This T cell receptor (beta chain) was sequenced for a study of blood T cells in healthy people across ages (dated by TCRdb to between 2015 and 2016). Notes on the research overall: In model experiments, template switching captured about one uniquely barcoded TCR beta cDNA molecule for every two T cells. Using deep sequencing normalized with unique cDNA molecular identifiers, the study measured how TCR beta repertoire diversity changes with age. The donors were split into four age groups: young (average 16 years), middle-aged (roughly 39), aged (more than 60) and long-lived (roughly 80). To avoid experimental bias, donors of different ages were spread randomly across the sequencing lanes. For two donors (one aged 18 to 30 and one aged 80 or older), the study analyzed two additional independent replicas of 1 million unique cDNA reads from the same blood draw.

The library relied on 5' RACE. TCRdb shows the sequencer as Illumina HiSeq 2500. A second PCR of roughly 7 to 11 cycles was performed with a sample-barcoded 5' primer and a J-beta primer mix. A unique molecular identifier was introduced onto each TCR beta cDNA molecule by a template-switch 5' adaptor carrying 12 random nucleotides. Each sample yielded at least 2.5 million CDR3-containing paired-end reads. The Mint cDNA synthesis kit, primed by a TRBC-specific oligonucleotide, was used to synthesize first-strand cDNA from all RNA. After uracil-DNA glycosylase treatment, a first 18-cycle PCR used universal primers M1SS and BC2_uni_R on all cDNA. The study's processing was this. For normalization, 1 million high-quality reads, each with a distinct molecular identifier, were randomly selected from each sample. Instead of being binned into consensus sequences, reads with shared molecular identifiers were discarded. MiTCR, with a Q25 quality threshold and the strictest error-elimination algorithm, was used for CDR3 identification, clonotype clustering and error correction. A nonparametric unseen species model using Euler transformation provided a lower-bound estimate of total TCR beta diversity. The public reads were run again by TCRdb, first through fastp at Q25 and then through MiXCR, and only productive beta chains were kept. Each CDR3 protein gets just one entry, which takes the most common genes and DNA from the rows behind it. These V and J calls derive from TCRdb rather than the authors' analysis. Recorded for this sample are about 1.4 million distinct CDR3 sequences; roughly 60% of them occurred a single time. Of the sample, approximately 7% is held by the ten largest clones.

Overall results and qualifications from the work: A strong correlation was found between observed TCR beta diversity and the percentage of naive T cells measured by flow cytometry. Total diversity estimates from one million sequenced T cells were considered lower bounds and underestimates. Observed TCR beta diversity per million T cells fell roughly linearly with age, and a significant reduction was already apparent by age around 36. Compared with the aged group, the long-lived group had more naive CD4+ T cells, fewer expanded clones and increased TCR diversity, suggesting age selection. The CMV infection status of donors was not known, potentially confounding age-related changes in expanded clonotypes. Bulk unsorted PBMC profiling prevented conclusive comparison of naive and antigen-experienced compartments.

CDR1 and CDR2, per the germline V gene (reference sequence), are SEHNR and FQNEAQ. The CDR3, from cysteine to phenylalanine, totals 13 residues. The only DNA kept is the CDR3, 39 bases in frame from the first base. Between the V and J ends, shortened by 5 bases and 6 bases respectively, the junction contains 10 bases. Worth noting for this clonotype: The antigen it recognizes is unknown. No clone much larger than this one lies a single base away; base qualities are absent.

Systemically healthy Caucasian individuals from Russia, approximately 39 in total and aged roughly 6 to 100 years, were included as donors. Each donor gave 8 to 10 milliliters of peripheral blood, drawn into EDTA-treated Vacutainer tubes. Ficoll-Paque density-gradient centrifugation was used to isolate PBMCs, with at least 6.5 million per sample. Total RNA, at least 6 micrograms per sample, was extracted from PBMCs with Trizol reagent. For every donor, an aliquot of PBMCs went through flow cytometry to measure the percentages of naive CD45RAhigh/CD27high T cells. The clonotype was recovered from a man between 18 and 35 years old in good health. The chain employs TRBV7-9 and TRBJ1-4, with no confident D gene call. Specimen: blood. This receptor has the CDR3 CASSLPTDEKLFF. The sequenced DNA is TGTGCCAGCAGCCTCCCAACGGATGAAAAACTGTTTTTT.